This TCR beta chain was sequenced during a study of T cells in Graves' hyperthyroidism and ophthalmopathy. The CDR3 loop spans 15 amino acids. Losses at the gene ends were 1 base for V and 5 bases for J; bases not matched to a gene: 7. Germline CDR1 MDHEN, CDR2 SYDVKM. RNA transcripts served as the template for amplifying TCR beta CDR3 regions. During a first-round RT-PCR of the TCR CDR3, the HTBI primer set was used. TCRdb reanalysed the multiplex PCR reads using MiXCR and keeps one entry per CDR3 protein. The sample lists 370,000 or so distinct CDR3 sequences; 20% to 25% were seen once. The sequenced sample was blood. The gene calls are TRBV28 and TRBJ2-7; TRBD1 agrees at 8 bases. This clonotype was sampled from a man aged 50-59 years with Graves' hyperthyroidism. The CDR3 region is CASSLSGQGDHEQYF. CDR3 nucleotides: TGTGCCAGCAGTTTATCAGGACAGGGAGACCACGAGCAGTACTTC. Looking up the rest from reference TRBV28 and TRBJ2-7 gives the full variable domain: DVKVTQSSRYLVKRTGEKVFLECVQDMDHENMFWYRQDPGLGLRLIYFSYDVKMKEKGDIPEGYSVSREKKERFSLILESASTNQTSMYLCASSLSGQGDHEQYFGPGTRLTVT.